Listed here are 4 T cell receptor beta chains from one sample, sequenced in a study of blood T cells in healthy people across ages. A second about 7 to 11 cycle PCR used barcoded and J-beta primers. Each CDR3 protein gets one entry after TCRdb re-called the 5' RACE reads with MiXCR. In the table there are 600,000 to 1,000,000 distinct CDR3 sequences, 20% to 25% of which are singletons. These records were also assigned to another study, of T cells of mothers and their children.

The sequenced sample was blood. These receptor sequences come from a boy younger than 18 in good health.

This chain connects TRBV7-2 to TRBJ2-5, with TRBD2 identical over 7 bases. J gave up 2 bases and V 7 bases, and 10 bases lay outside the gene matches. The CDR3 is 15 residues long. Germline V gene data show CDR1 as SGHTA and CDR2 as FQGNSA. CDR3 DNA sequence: TGTGCCAGCACCCTCCTGCGCGGGGGACAAGAGACCCAGTACTTC. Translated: CASTLLRGGQETQYF.

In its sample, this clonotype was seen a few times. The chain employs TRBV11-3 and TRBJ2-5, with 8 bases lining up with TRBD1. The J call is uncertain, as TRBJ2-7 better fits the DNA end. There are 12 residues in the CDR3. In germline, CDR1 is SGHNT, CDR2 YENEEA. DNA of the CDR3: TGTGCCAGCAGCAAAGACAGGGGCGAGCAGTACTTC. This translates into CASSKDRGEQYF.

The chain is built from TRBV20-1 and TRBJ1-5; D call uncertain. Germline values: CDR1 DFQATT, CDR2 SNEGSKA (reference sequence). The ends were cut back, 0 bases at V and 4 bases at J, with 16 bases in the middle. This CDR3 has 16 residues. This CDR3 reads CSARDPGPQRNQPQHF. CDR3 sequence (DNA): TGCAGTGCTAGAGATCCCGGGCCCCAAAGAAATCAGCCCCAGCATTTT.

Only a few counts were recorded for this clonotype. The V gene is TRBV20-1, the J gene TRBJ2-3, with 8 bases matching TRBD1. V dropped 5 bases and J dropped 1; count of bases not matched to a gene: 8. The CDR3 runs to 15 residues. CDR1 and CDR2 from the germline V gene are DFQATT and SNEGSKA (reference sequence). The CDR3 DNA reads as TGCAGTGCTCATTACAGGGGGACAGGCACAGATACGCAGTATTTT. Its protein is CSAHYRGTGTDTQYF.